This T cell receptor (beta chain) originates from a study of T cell repertoires in cytomegalovirus infection. MiXCR, run by TCRdb on the reads, gives a single entry per CDR3 protein. The sample includes 900,000 to 950,000 distinct CDR3 sequences, approximately 32% of them seen just once. Notes on this clonotype: The antigen is not known.

This specimen consisted of cultured CD8+ T cells from PBMCs, obtained from culture after CMV antigen stimulation. This TCR was sampled from a human donor in good health (CMV status not recorded). Some clones in this sample may be carry-over from other donors' samples.

In DNA form, the CDR3 reads TGTGCCAGCATTGGGTCTCCGAACACCGGGGAGCTGTTTTTT. This sequence encodes CASIGSPNTGELFF. The chain has TRBV6-6 and TRBJ2-2; D is ambiguous. This CDR3 has 14 amino acids. With 7 bases removed from V and 0 bases from J, the gap between germline ends came to 9 bases. Per the germline V gene, CDR1 is MNHNY and CDR2 is SVGAGI (reference sequence).